This paragraph reports one TCR beta chain. The data were obtained in a study of blood T cell repertoires in COVID-19. Study information: Samples taken during acute and convalescent COVID-19 were collected in the United States, Italy and Spain. Nucleic acid was either cDNA or gDNA, and it came from T cells, B-cell-depleted T cells, or PBMCs.

Study processing details: Nucleated cell number was recorded as an estimate derived from reference gene primer amplification. Profiled with immunoSEQ multiplex PCR; TCRdb holds only in-frame clones, not every one. That table gives V, J and clone size, and the DNA gave D and trimming. The sample lists about 410,000 clones, roughly 89% seen once, with under 1.5% in the top ten. Sequencing used peripheral blood. This receptor was obtained from a woman in her twenties or thirties with active or convalescent COVID-19.

The CDR3 nucleotides read TGTGCCAGCCGGCAAGGACAGTCCTATGGCTACACCTTC. As protein: CASRQGQSYGYTF. The rearrangement links TRBV27 to TRBJ1-2, with D possibly TRBD1 on 6 matching bases. V lost 8 bases, J lost 4 bases, and 14 bases lay in between. The CDR3 has 13 amino acids. Germline-derived CDR1 and CDR2 are MNHEY and SMNVEV (reference sequence).